This TCR beta chain derives from a study of cytomegalovirus exposure and HLA in healthy donors. Study outcomes and limitations: Many donors carried some public TCRs, although rarity characterized most TCR sequences. Prediction of most subjects' HLA-A and HLA-B alleles by TCR beta sequences was reportedly accurate.

This clone was seen more than once but under ten times. The antigen is not known. Losses at the gene ends were 6 bases for V and 3 bases for J; bases not matched to a gene: 5. The CDR3 totals 14 residues. Germline assignment: CDR1 MDHEN and CDR2 SYDVKM. The PCR employed 60 Vbeta primers together with 13 Jbeta primers. This table comes from immunoSEQ multiplex PCR, and its TCRdb copy is limited to in-frame clones, with some not included. The sample records some 130,000 clones, 74% being singletons. This TCR came from a male donor in good health and CMV-seronegative. The chain recombines TRBV28 with TRBJ1-5; 7 bases are a match to TRBD1. The sample taken for sequencing was PBMCs. In DNA, the CDR3 is TGTGCCAGCAGCGTAGGGGGCGCCAATCAGCCCCAGCATTTT. Its protein is CASSVGGANQPQHF.